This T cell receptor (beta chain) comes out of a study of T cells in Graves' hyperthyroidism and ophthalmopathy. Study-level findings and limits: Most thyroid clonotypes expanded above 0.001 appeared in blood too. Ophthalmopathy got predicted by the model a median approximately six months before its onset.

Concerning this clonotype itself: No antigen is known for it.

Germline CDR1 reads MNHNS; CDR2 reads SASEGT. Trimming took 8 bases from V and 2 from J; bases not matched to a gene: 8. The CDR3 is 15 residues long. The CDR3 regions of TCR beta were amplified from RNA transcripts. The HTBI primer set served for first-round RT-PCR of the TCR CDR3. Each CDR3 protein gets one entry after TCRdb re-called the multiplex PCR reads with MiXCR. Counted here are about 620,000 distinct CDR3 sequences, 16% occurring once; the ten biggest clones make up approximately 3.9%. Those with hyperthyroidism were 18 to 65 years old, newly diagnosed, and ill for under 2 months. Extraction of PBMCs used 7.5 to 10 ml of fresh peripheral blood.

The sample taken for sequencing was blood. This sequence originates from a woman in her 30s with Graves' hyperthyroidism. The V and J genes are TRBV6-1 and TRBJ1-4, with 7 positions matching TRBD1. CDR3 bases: TGTGCCAGCGGAAAGACGACAGGGACTAATGAAAAACTGTTTTTT. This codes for CASGKTTGTNEKLFF.